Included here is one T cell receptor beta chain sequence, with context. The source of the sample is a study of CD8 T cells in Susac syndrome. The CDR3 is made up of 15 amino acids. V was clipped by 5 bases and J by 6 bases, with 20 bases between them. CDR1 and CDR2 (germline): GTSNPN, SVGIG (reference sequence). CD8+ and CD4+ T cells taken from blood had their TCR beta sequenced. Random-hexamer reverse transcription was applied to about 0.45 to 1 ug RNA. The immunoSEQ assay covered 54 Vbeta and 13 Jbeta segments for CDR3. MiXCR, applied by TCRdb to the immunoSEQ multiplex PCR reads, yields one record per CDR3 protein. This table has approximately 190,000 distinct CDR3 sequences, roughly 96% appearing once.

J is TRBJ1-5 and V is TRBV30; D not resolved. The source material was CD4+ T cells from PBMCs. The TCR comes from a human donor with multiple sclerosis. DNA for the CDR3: TGTGCCTGGTCCTCCCGGGTTAGCAAGAGTCAGCCCCAGCATTTT. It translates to CAWSSRVSKSQPQHF.